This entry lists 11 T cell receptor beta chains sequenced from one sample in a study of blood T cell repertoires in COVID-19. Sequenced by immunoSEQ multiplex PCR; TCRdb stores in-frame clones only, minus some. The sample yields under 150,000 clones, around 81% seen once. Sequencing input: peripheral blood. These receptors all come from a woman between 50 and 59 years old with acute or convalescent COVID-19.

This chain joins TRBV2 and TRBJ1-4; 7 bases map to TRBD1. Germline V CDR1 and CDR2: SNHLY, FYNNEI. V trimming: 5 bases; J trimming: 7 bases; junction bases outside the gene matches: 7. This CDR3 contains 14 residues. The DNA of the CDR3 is TGTGCCAGCAGTACCACAGGGGCCCTTGAAAAACTGTTTTTT. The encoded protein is CASSTTGALEKLFF.

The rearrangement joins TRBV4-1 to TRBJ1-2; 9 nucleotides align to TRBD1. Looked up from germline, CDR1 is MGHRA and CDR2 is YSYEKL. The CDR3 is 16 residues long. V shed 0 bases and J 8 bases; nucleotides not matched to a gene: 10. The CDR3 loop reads CASSQEPGQGTRGYTF. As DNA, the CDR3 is TGCGCCAGCAGCCAAGAGCCGGGACAGGGAACGCGGGGCTACACCTTC.

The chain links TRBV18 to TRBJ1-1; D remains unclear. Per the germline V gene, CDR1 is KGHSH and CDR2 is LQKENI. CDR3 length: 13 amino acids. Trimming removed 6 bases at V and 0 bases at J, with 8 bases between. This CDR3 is CASSYDMNTEAFF. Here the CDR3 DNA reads TGTGCCAGCTCTTACGACATGAACACTGAAGCTTTCTTT.

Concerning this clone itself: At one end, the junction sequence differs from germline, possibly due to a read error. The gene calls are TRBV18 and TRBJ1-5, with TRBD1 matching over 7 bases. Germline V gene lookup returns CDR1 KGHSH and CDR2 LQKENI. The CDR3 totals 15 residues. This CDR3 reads CASSSPGTENQPQHF. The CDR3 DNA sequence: TGTGCCAGCTCATCACCCGGGACAGAAAATCAGCCCCAGCATTTT.

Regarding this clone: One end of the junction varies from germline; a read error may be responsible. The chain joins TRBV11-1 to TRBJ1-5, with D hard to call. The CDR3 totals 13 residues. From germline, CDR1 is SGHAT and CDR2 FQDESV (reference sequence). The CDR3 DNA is TGTGCCAGCAGCCAAAGTAGCAATCGGCCCCAGCATTTT. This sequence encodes CASSQSSNRPQHF. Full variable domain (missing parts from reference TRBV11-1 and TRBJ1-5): EAEVAQSPRYKITEKSQAVAFWCDPISGHATLYWYRQILGQGPELLVQFQDESVVDDSQLPKDRFSAERLKGVDSTLKIQPAELGDSAMYLCASSQSSNRPQHFGDGTRLSIL.

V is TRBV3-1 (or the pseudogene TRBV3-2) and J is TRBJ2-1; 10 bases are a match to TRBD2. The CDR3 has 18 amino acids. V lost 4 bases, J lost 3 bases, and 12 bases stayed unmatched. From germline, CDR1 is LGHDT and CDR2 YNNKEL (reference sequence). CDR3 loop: CASSLTTLAGGNYNEQFF. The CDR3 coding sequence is TGTGCCAGCAGCCTTACTACTTTAGCGGGGGGAAACTACAATGAGCAGTTCTTC.

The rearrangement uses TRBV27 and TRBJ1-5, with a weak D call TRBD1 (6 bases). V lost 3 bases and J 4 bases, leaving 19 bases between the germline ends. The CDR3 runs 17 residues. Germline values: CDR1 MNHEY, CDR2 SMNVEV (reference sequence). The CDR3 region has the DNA TGTGCCAGCAGTTTCCGGGGGAGGGGGTTTATAAATCAGCCCCAGCATTTT. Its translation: CASSFRGRGFINQPQHF.

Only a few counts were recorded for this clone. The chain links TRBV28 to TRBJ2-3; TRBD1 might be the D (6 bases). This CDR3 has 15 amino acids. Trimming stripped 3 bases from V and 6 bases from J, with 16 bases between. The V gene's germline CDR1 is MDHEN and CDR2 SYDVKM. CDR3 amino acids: CASSFGASGGDTQYF. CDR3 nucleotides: TGTGCCAGCAGTTTCGGGGCTTCTGGGGGCGATACGCAGTATTTT. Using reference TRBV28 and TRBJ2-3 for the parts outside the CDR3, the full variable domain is DVKVTQSSRYLVKRTGEKVFLECVQDMDHENMFWYRQDPGLGLRLIYFSYDVKMKEKGDIPEGYSVSREKKERFSLILESASTNQTSMYLCASSFGASGGDTQYFGPGTRLTVL.

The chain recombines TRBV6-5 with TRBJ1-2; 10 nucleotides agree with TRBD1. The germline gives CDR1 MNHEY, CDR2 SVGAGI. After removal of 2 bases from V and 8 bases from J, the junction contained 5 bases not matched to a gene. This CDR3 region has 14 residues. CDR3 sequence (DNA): TGTGCCAGCAGTTACCGACAGGGGGCGATCGGCTACACCTTC. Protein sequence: CASSYRQGAIGYTF.

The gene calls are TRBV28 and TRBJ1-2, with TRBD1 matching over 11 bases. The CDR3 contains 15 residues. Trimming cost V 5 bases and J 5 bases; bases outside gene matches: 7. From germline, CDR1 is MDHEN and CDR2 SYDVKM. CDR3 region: CASSPPGQGGYGYTF. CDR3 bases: TGTGCCAGCAGTCCCCCGGGACAGGGGGGGTATGGCTACACCTTC.

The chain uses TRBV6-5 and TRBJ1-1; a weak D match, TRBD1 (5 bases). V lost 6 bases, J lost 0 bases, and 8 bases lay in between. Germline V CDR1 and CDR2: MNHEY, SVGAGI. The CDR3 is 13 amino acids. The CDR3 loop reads CASRVRVNTEAFF. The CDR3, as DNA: TGTGCCAGCAGAGTCAGGGTGAACACTGAAGCTTTCTTT.